Listed below are T cell receptor beta chains from one sample, sequenced in a study of blood T cell repertoires in COVID-19. Some clones are missing from TCRdb's copy, which holds only in-frame ones; the method was immunoSEQ multiplex PCR. In the table there are about 440,000 clones, roughly 88% of which are singletons. The sequenced material came from PBMCs or T cells enriched from blood (not recorded which). The receptor set was obtained from a man in his late teens or twenties who had recovered from COVID-19. The CDR3 runs from the conserved cysteine through the conserved F or W. The D gene is left open where the match is weak. Not all rows give a size; the values are once, few, many and, for expanded clones, a class.

cdr3_nt cdr3_aa clone_size v_call d_call j_call
TGTGCCATCAGTGGGACTAGCGGGTACAATGAGCAGTTCTTC CAISGTSGYNEQFF - TRBV10-3 TRBD2 TRBJ2-1
TGTGCCAGCAGTGAATTTGCAGATAGCAATCAGCCCCAGCATTTT CASSEFADSNQPQHF once TRBV6-1 - TRBJ1-5
TGCAGCGTTGGAGCCTCGGGACAGGGCGACTATGGCTACACCTTC CSVGASGQGDYGYTF once TRBV29-1 TRBD1 TRBJ1-2
TGTGCCAGCAGCTTGAGGACAGGGGGCGTGAACTATGGCTACACCTTC CASSLRTGGVNYGYTF - TRBV11-2 TRBD1 TRBJ1-2
TGTGCCAGCAGTTCCGGAGACACTGAAGCTTTCTTT CASSSGDTEAFF - TRBV28 - TRBJ1-1
TGCGCCAGCAGGACTAGCGAGTACAATGAGCAGTTCTTC CASRTSEYNEQFF few TRBV5-1 TRBD2 TRBJ2-1
TGTGCCAGTAGGGAGAGGGGGAATCAGTACTTC CASRERGNQYF - TRBV19 - TRBJ2-4
TGTGCCAGCAGCGTAGCTGGGACCACAGGGATGGGCGGCTACACCTTC CASSVAGTTGMGGYTF - TRBV9 - TRBJ1-2
TGTGCCAGCAGTTTGGCCGGGACTGGGGCCAACGTCCTGACTTTC CASSLAGTGANVLTF - TRBV27 - TRBJ2-6
TGTGCCAGCAGCAAATTGGGCTACGAAGCTTTCTTT CASSKLGYEAFF - TRBV21-1 - TRBJ1-1
TGTGCCAGCAGTCGCACCGGGACAGGGACTGGTTCACCCCTCCACTTT CASSRTGTGTGSPLHF - TRBV9 TRBD1 TRBJ1-6
TGTGCCAGCAGTCCCTCGACAGGGAGGGAGACCCAGTACTTC CASSPSTGRETQYF - TRBV27 - TRBJ2-5
TGTGCCAGCAGCTTGACTAGCAGAACCACAGATACGCAGTATTTT CASSLTSRTTDTQYF - TRBV5-4 - TRBJ2-3
TGCGCCAGCAGCTTGACTCCCCAGGGGGCGGACACCGGGGAGCTGTTTTTT CASSLTPQGADTGELFF - TRBV5-1 TRBD1 TRBJ2-2
TGTGCCAGCAGTCCCCGGGGGTTTGGCGAGCAGTACTTC CASSPRGFGEQYF - TRBV28 - TRBJ2-7
TGTGCCTGGAAAGCGGGAATAGGGACAGATACGCAGTATTTT CAWKAGIGTDTQYF - TRBV30 TRBD2 TRBJ2-3
TGTGCCAGCAGCGTTTCGTACAGCCCGCGTGAGCAGTACTTC CASSVSYSPREQYF - TRBV9 - TRBJ2-7
TGCAGTTCTAGCAGGGGTGGTGAAGCTTTCTTT CSSSRGGEAFF - TRBV20-1 - TRBJ1-1
TGTGCCACCAGCAGAGAGGGGGCTTATAGCAATCAGCCCCAGCATTTT CATSREGAYSNQPQHF - TRBV15 - TRBJ1-5
TGTGCCAGCAGCTTGGCAGGATCCTACGAGCAGTACTTC CASSLAGSYEQYF - TRBV5-4 - TRBJ2-7
TGTGCCAGCAGTTTATCCTTACAGGGGTCGAACACTGAAGCTTTCTTT CASSLSLQGSNTEAFF - TRBV27 TRBD1 TRBJ1-1
TGTGCCAGTAGTACCCCGGGACAGGGGTTGTTAAGCTATGGCTACACCTTC CASSTPGQGLLSYGYTF few TRBV19 TRBD1 TRBJ1-2
TGTGCCAGCACCCAGGACACCGGGGAGCTGTTTTTT CASTQDTGELFF - TRBV2 - TRBJ2-2
TGTGCCAGCAGCTTGGCGTATCTAGACGGAGAGACCCAGTACTTC CASSLAYLDGETQYF - TRBV5-4 - TRBJ2-5
TGTGCCAGCAGCTTGGAAGGGGGATGGTATGGCTACACCTTC CASSLEGGWYGYTF - TRBV5-4 - TRBJ1-2
TGTGCCAGCAGCCCATACCGGGATTCCGGGGAGCTGTTTTTT CASSPYRDSGELFF - TRBV7-9 - TRBJ2-2
TGTGCCACGAAAGGGGGGGCGGAGCAGCCCCAGCATTTT CATKGGAEQPQHF - TRBV6-5 - TRBJ1-5
TGTGCCAGCAGCTCTATGACAGGGATTCTTGCAGATACGCAGTATTTT CASSSMTGILADTQYF - TRBV5-4 TRBD1 TRBJ2-3
TGTGCCAGCAGTTTATATGACACGGACTATGGCTACACCTTC CASSLYDTDYGYTF - TRBV28 - TRBJ1-2
TGTGCCAGCAGTTTCTTCCATACGGGACAGGGAAGCTACACCTTC CASSFFHTGQGSYTF - TRBV28 TRBD1 TRBJ1-2
TGTGCCAGCAGCGACCAAGGGGGCTATGAGCAGTTCTTC CASSDQGGYEQFF - TRBV6-4 TRBD1 TRBJ2-1
TGTGCCAGCAGCCTATTCGGACAGGGCAGCGAAAATTCACCCCTCCACTTT CASSLFGQGSENSPLHF once TRBV14 TRBD1 TRBJ1-6
TGTGCCAGCAGCTACAGGACGCTGACCAACTATGGCTACACCTTC CASSYRTLTNYGYTF - TRBV5-6 - TRBJ1-2
TGTGCCAGCAGCCAAGGGGAGGGAAACAATCAGCCCCAGCATTTT CASSQGEGNNQPQHF - TRBV3-1/TRBV3-2 - TRBJ1-5
TGTGCCAGCCTGCGGAGCACGGTTGCACCCCTCCACTTT CASLRSTVAPLHF - TRBV2 - TRBJ1-6
TGTGCCAGCTCACCTGTAGGACTAGCGGGAGGATCTTACAATGAGCAGTTCTTC CASSPVGLAGGSYNEQFF - TRBV18 TRBD2 TRBJ2-1
TGTGCCAGCAGCTCGCTATCAGGTGATGAGCAGTTCTTC CASSSLSGDEQFF - TRBV7-8 - TRBJ2-1
TGTGCCAGCAGTACAACACAGGGGGTTCCCACTGAAGCTTTCTTT CASSTTQGVPTEAFF - TRBV6-6 TRBD1 TRBJ1-1
TGTGCCAGCAGCGACCCCTGGGATAGCGGGAGTTTTAATGAGCAGTTCTTC CASSDPWDSGSFNEQFF - TRBV9 TRBD2 TRBJ2-1
TGTGCTAGTGGGGGGGACTTGAACACTGAAGCTTTCTTT CASGGDLNTEAFF - TRBV12-5 - TRBJ1-1
TGCAGCGTTGTAGGGTCTAGCGGGACTCTCGATGAGCAGTTCTTC CSVVGSSGTLDEQFF - TRBV29-1 TRBD2 TRBJ2-1
TGTGCCAGCAGCTACGGGGTTTCTGGAAACACCATATATTTT CASSYGVSGNTIYF - TRBV13 - TRBJ1-3
TGTGCCAGGAATTCGGGACAGGGGGAAGGAGGCACAGATACGCAGTATTTT CARNSGQGEGGTDTQYF - TRBV6-4 TRBD1 TRBJ2-3
TGTGCCAGCAGACTCGGGACAGGGGTAACTGGCGAGCAGTACTTC CASRLGTGVTGEQYF - TRBV27 TRBD1 TRBJ2-7
TGTGCCAGCAGCTTAGAGTCTCGGGACAGGGGGATCTCTGGCTACACCTTC CASSLESRDRGISGYTF - TRBV11-3 TRBD1 TRBJ1-2
TGTGCCATCAGTGAGGTTACAGGGGAAGCGAATACTGAAGCTTTCTTT CAISEVTGEANTEAFF - TRBV10-3 TRBD1 TRBJ1-1
TGTGCCAGCAGCGAAAGACAGGGGCGATCTGGAAACACCATATATTTT CASSERQGRSGNTIYF - TRBV3-1/TRBV3-2 TRBD1 TRBJ1-3
TGTGCCAGCAGGCCAAGGACAGGGGCGCCAGATACGCAGTATTTT CASRPRTGAPDTQYF few TRBV2 TRBD1 TRBJ2-3
TGTGCCAGCACCCAATCCGGGGGACGAGGGTACACCTTC CASTQSGGRGYTF few TRBV9 - TRBJ1-2
TGTGCCAGCAGCTTTAGCGGGGGCCTAGATACGCAGTATTTT CASSFSGGLDTQYF - TRBV7-9 TRBD2 TRBJ2-3
TGTGCCATCAGGGGGGCTCTAGATGAAAAACTGTTTTTT CAIRGALDEKLFF - TRBV10-3 - TRBJ1-4
TGCAGTGCTAGTCGGGGTGCCCCCGGGACAAGCAATCAGCCCCAGCATTTT CSASRGAPGTSNQPQHF - TRBV20-1 - TRBJ1-5
TGTGCCAGCAGCATTAGTCCCTTCGGGACTGATTACGATGAGCAGTTCTTC CASSISPFGTDYDEQFF - TRBV9 - TRBJ2-1
TGTGCCAGCAGCTTGGGACAGGACGGCTACACCTTC CASSLGQDGYTF - TRBV5-6 - TRBJ1-2
TGTGCCAGCAGCTTGTATGCCGGCAGACAGGCCACTGAAGCTTTCTTT CASSLYAGRQATEAFF once TRBV5-4 - TRBJ1-1
TGTGCCTGGGAAACACAACAGGCCGCTAACACCTTC CAWETQQAANTF - TRBV30 - TRBJ1-2
TGTGCTAGTGGTTTGGTACAGAAGTTCACTGGAAACACCATATATTTT CASGLVQKFTGNTIYF - TRBV12-5 - TRBJ1-3
TGTGCCAGTAGTATAGGGACTAGCTTTGCCAATGAGCAGTTCTTC CASSIGTSFANEQFF - TRBV19 TRBD2 TRBJ2-1
TGCAGTGCTATTGACTTACAGGGTACACCGGAAGCTTTCTTT CSAIDLQGTPEAFF - TRBV20-1 - TRBJ1-1
TGTGCCAGCGTAGCCCCCGACCAGCAGTACTTC CASVAPDQQYF - TRBV2 - TRBJ2-7